This T cell receptor beta chain emerged from a study of T cell repertoires in cytomegalovirus infection. Across the whole study: Public TCR beta signature analysis indicated the presence of both CMV infection and matching HLA type. Study outcomes and limitations: The ex vivo response showed dominance by HLA-C-restricted CMV-specific TCR beta clonotypes. Summed frequency of shared TCR beta families picked out CMV carriers who also had the relevant HLA.

At least ten counts were recorded for this clonotype. Antigen specificity is unknown. Germline values: CDR1 LNHDA, CDR2 SQIVND (reference sequence). The V segment lost 3 bases and the J segment 3 bases; nucleotides outside the gene matches: 7. The CDR3 runs to 15 residues. TCRdb used MiXCR to reprocess the reads, holding one entry per CDR3 protein. The data hold a few hundred thousand distinct CDR3 sequences, with over 15% observed a single time. The genes are TRBV19 and TRBJ1-1; 7 bases are shared with TRBD1. Sample: CD8+ T cells from PBMCs. This clonotype was sampled from a human donor in good health (CMV status not recorded). Some clones in this sample may be carry-over from other donors' samples. The CDR3 reads CASSIDHQGDTEAFF. DNA for the CDR3: TGTGCCAGTAGTATCGATCATCAGGGGGACACTGAAGCTTTCTTT.